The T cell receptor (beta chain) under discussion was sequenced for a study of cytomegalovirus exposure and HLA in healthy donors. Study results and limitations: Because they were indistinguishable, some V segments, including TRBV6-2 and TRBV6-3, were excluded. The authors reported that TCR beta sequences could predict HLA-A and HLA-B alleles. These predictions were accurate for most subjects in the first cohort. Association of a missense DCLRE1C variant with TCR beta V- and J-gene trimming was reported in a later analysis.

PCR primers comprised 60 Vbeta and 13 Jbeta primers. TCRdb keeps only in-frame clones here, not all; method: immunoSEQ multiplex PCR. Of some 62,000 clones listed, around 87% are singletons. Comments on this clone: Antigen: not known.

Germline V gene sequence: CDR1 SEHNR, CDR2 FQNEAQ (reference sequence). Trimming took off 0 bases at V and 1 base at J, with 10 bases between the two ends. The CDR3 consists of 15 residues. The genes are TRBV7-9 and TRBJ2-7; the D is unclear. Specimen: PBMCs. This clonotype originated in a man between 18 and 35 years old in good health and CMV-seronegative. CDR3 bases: TGTGCCAGCAGCTTAGCGATCGGTCAATCCTACGAGCAGTACTTC. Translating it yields CASSLAIGQSYEQYF.